This T cell receptor beta chain was profiled in a study of T cell repertoires in cytomegalovirus infection. Overall study: Both a matching HLA type and CMV infection were indicated by public TCR beta signatures. Study results and limitations: Dominant in the ex vivo response were TCR beta clonotypes restricted by HLA-C and specific for CMV. People with CMV and the relevant HLA were identified by cumulative public TCR beta family frequency.

This clonotype was found many times. Its antigen is as yet unknown. MiXCR, applied by TCRdb to the reads, yields one record per CDR3 protein. The sample holds under 250,000 distinct CDR3 sequences, approximately 7% seen once. The receptor comes from a human donor in good health (CMV status not recorded). Some clones in this sample may be carry-over from other donors' samples. Sequenced material: PBMCs.

The CDR3 DNA is TGCGCCAGCAGCCTCATGGGGGGGGCGCTCACAGATACGCAGTATTTT. Its protein is CASSLMGGALTDTQYF. V is TRBV5-1 and J is TRBJ2-3, with a tentative D call TRBD2 (7 bases). CDR3 length: 16 residues. The V gene lost 4 bases and the J gene lost 2 bases, with 17 bases spanning the gap. The V gene's germline CDR1 is SGHRS and CDR2 YFSETQ.